Listed here are 7 T cell receptor beta chains from one sample, sequenced in a study of T cells after posttransplantation cyclophosphamide. Generated by immunoSEQ multiplex PCR, the TCRdb table keeps only in-frame clones and is missing some. Of around 23,000 clones in the sample, 70% to 90% were seen once. Methotrexate plus calcineurin inhibitor accompanied controls' myeloablative marrow transplants; sampling was 1 year later. Sequencing was performed on PBMCs, taken 362 days after allogeneic stem cell transplant with calcineurin inhibitor and methotrexate. These TCRs come from a female patient aged 30-39 years who received an allogeneic stem cell transplant from an unrelated donor, was CMV-positive, and had acute and chronic GVHD. Part of the T cells may come from the graft donor.

The chain couples TRBV7-3 to TRBJ2-6, with D unresolved. Germline CDR1 SGHTA, CDR2 FQGTGA. V was trimmed by 1 base and J by 0 bases, leaving 7 bases between them. The CDR3 is 16 residues long. The CDR3 DNA reads TGTGCCAGCAGCTTAATGTCCAGCTCTGGGGCCAACGTCCTGACTTTC. Protein product: CASSLMSSSGANVLTF.

This clone was picked up one time. V gene TRBV27 combines with J gene TRBJ1-5; TRBD1 might be the D (6 bases). The CDR3 is 15 amino acids. Germline V gene data show CDR1 as MNHEY and CDR2 as SMNVEV (reference sequence). V shed 5 bases and J shed 2 bases, with 13 bases lying between them. The CDR3 loop reads CASSQQGQGNQPQHF. CDR3 DNA sequence: TGTGCCAGCAGTCAACAGGGTCAGGGCAATCAGCCCCAGCATTTT.

V gene TRBV2 combines with J gene TRBJ2-7; maybe TRBD2 (6 bases). Trimming took off 8 bases at V and 6 bases at J, with 17 bases between the two ends. There are 13 residues in the CDR3. Germline V gene sequence: CDR1 SNHLY, CDR2 FYNNEI. The CDR3 DNA reads as TGTGCCAGCGGGGGGACCGCTTATCGCGAGCAGTACTTC. Protein: CASGGTAYREQYF.

This clone was seen more than once but under ten times. The chain has TRBV6-5 and TRBJ1-3; 7 bases are a match to TRBD1. Germline trimming cut 5 bases from V and 5 bases from J; bases unmatched to any gene: 6. The CDR3 has 14 amino acids. Germline V gene lookup returns CDR1 MNHEY and CDR2 SVGAGI. The CDR3: CASSEGQWRNTIYF. Written as DNA, the CDR3 is TGTGCCAGCAGTGAGGGACAGTGGAGAAACACCATATATTTT.

The rearrangement links TRBV27 to TRBJ1-5; 7 nucleotides agree with TRBD1. The CDR3 has 15 residues. Trimming cost V 2 bases and J 4 bases; bases outside gene matches: 5. Germline CDR1 reads MNHEY; CDR2 reads SMNVEV (reference sequence). The CDR3 is CASSLLSTGNQPQHF. The CDR3 region has the DNA TGTGCCAGCAGTTTACTCTCGACAGGGAATCAGCCCCAGCATTTT.

This clone occurred a few times. J is TRBJ2-7 and V is TRBV6-6; possible D gene TRBD2, 7 bases. Germline V gene data show CDR1 as MNHNY and CDR2 as SVGAGI (reference sequence). V was shortened by 7 bases and J by 9 bases, with 22 bases between the two germline ends. The CDR3 has 14 residues. CDR3 sequence (DNA): TGTGCCAGCACGTCGGGGGGCCATGGGGGTGGGCAGTACTTC. The encoded protein is CASTSGGHGGGQYF.

The chain has TRBV4-3 and TRBJ2-5; maybe TRBD2 (5 bases). The DNA matches TRBJ2-7 better at its end, which makes the J call doubtful. Germline CDR1 and CDR2: LGHNA and YSLEER. This CDR3 spans 15 amino acids. The CDR3 here is CASSQVSGLHYEQYF. Written as DNA, the CDR3 is TGCGCCAGCAGCCAAGTAAGCGGCCTTCACTACGAGCAGTACTTC.